The clone carrying this TCR beta chain was found a few times. The V and J ends lost 0 bases and 7 bases, in that order; junction bases with no gene match: 4. CDR1 and CDR2 (germline): SGHRS, YFSETQ. The CDR3 consists of 15 residues. From RNA transcripts, TCR beta CDR3 regions were amplified. First-round RT-PCR of the TCR CDR3 relied on the HTBI primer set. Each CDR3 protein is one row after TCRdb ran MiXCR on the multiplex PCR reads. Here the sample spans roughly 250,000 distinct CDR3 sequences, approximately 14% being singletons. Disease duration under 2 months; hyperthyroidism patients were aged 18 to 65. Diagnosis relied on clinical symptoms, serum thyroxine and TRAb, thyroid ultrasound and orbital computed tomography. Fresh peripheral blood, 10 ml, was the source of the PBMCs. These data originate in a study of T cells in Graves' hyperthyroidism and ophthalmopathy.

The specimen sequenced was blood. The chain has TRBV5-1 and TRBJ2-1, with 10 bases fitting TRBD2. The sequence derives from a woman aged 40 to 50 with Graves' hyperthyroidism that later progressed to Graves' ophthalmopathy. CDR3 amino acids: CASSLEFSGRNEQFF. In DNA, the CDR3 is TGCGCCAGCAGCTTGGAGTTTAGCGGGAGGAATGAGCAGTTCTTC.